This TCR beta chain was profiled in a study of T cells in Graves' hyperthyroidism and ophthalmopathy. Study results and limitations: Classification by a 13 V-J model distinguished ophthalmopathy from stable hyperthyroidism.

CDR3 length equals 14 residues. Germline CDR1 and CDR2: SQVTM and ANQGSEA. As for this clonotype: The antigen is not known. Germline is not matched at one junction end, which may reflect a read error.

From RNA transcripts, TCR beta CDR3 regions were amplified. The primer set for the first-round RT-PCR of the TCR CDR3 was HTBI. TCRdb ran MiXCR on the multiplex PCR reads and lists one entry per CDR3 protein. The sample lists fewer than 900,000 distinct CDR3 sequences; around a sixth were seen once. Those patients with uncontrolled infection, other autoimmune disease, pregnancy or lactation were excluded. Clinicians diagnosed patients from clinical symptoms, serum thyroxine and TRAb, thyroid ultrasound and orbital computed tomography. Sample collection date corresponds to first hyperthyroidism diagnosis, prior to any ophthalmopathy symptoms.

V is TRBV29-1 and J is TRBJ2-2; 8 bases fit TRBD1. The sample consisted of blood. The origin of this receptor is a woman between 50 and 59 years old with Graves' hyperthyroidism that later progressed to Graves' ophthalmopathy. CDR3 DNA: TGCAGCGTAGATCAGGGGGCTCGCACCGGGGGGCTGTTTTTT. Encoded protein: CSVDQGARTGGLFF.